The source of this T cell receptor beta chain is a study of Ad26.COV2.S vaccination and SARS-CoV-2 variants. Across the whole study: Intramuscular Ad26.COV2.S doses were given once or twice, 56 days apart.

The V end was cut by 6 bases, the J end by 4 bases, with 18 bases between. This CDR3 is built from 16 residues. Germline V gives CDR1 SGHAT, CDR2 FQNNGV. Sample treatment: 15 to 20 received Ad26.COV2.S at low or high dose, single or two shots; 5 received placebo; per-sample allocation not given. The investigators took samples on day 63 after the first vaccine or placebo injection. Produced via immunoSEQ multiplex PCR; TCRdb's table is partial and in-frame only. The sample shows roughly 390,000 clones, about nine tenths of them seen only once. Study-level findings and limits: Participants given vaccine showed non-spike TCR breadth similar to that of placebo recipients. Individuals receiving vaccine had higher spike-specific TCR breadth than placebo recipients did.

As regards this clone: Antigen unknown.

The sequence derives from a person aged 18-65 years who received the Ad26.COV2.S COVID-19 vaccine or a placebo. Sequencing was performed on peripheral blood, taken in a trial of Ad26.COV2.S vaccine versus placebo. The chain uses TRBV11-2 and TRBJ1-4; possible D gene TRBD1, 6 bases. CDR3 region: CASRASFRGGNEKLFF. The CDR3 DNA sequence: TGTGCCAGCAGGGCATCCTTCAGGGGTGGTAATGAAAAACTGTTTTTT.